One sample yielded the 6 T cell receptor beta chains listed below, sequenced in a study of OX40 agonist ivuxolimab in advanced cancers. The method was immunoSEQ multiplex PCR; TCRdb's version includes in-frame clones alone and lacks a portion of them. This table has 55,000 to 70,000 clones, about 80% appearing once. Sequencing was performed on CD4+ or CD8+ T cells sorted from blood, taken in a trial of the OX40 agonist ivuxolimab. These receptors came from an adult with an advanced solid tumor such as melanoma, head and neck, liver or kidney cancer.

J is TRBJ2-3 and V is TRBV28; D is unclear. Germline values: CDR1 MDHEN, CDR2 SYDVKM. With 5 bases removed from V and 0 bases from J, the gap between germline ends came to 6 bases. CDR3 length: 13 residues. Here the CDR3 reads CASSPPSTDTQYF. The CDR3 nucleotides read TGTGCCAGCAGTCCCCCTAGCACAGATACGCAGTATTTT.

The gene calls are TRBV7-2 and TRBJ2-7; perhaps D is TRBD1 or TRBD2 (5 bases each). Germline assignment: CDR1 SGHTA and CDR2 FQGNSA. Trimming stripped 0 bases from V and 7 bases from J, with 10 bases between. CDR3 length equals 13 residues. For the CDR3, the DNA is TGTGCCAGCAGCTTAGCGGGAGAGGGGGAGCAGTACTTC. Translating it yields CASSLAGEGEQYF.

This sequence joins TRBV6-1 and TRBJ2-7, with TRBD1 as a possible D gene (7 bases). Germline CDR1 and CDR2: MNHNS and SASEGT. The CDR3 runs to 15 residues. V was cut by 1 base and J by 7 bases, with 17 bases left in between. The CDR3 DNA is TGTGCCAGCAGTGAAGAGGGGGCGGGTGCGGGAGAGCAGTACTTC. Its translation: CASSEEGAGAGEQYF.

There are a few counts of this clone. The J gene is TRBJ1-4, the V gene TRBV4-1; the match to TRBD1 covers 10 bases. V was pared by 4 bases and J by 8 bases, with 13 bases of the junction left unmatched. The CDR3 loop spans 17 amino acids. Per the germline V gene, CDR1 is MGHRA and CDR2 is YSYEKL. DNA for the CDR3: TGCGCCAGCAGCCCCCAGGTGGTGTGGACAGGGGGAGAAAAACTGTTTTTT. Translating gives CASSPQVVWTGGEKLFF.

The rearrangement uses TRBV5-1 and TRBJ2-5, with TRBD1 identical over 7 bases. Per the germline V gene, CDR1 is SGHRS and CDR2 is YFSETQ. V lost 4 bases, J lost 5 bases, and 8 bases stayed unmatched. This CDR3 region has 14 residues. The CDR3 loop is CASSLQGNSETQYF. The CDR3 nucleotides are TGCGCCAGCAGCCTACAGGGGAATTCGGAGACCCAGTACTTC.

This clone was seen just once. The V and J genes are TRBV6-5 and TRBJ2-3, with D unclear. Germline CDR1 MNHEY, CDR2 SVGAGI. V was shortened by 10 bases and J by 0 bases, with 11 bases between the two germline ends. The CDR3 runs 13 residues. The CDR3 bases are TGTGCCACTAGGAGCAGCAGCACAGATACGCAGTATTTT. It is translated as CATRSSSTDTQYF.